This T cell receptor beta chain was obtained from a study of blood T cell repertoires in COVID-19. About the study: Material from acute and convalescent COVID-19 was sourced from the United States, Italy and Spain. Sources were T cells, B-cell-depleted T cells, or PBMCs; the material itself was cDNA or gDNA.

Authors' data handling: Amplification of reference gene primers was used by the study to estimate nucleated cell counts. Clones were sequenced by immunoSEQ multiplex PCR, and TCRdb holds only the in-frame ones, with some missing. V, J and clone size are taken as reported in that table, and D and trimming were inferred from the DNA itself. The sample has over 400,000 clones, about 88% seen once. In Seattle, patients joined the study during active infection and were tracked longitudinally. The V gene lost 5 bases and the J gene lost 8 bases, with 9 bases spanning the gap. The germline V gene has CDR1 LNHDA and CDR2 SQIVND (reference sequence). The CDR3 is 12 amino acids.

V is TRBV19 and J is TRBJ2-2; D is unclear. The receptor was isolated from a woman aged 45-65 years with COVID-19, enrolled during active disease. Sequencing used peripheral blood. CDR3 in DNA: TGTGCCAGTAGTGCCCTACCTGGGGAGCTGTTTTTT. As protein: CASSALPGELFF.